This T cell receptor beta chain was recorded in a study of cytomegalovirus exposure and HLA in healthy donors. Study information: Caucasian-associated ancestry cluster membership applied to about 77% of around 400 genotyped donors. General observations from the study: Reportedly, TCR beta sequences accurately predicted HLA-A and HLA-B alleles in most subjects. In terms of immune exposure information, only CMV serostatus was available.

Worth noting for this clone: The antigen is unknown.

PCR employed 60 Vbeta and 13 Jbeta primers. TCRdb keeps only in-frame clones here, not all; method: immunoSEQ multiplex PCR. This sample has some 140,000 clones, with around 75% found just once. Deletions cut 2 bases from V and 6 bases from J, with 11 bases between. The CDR3 is 13 residues long. Germline CDR1 and CDR2: SGHNT and YYREEE (reference sequence). Sequences were obtained from PBMCs. The V call is TRBV5-4, the J call TRBJ1-2; TRBD1 might be the D (5 bases). This sequence was found in a man under 40 in good health and CMV-seronegative. For the CDR3, the DNA is TGTGCCAGCAGCTTCACAGGTGGCGATGGCTACACCTTC. Its protein product is CASSFTGGDGYTF.